This T cell receptor (beta chain) was documented in a study of Ad26.COV2.S vaccination and SARS-CoV-2 variants. Some clones are missing from TCRdb's copy, which holds only in-frame ones; the method was immunoSEQ multiplex PCR. The top ten hold about 4.1% of the sample, which has roughly 400,000 clones, 80% to 95% seen once. The study, taken as a whole, reports: Placebo recipients trailed vaccine recipients in spike-specific TCR breadth.

The treatment is: around 19 received Ad26.COV2.S at low or high dose, single or two shots; about 5 received placebo; per-sample allocation not given. Sampling occurred on day 63 after the first vaccine or placebo injection. This person who donated was an adult of 18-55 years in Boston. An Ad26 vector that expressed Wuhan-strain SARS-CoV-2 spike constituted the vaccine. CDR3 size: 15 residues. Germline CDR1 LGHDT, CDR2 YNNKEL (reference sequence). Trimming took 2 bases from V and 6 from J; bases not matched to a gene: 7. This clone was counted once. What it binds is not known. This clonotype originated in a person between 18 and 60 years old who received the Ad26.COV2.S COVID-19 vaccine or a placebo. V gene TRBV3-1 (or the pseudogene TRBV3-2) combines with J gene TRBJ1-5; TRBD1 matches at 7 bases. The sample consisted of peripheral blood, taken in a trial of Ad26.COV2.S vaccine versus placebo. The CDR3 DNA reads TGTGCCAGCAGCCAATCGAGACAGGGAGGTCAGCCCCAGCATTTT. This gives the protein CASSQSRQGGQPQHF.